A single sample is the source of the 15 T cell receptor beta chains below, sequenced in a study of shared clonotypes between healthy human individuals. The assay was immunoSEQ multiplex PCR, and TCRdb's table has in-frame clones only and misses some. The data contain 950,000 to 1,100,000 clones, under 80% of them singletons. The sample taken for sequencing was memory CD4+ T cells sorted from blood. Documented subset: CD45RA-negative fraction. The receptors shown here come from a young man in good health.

CDR3 sequence (DNA): TGTGCCAGCAGCTTATCAGGGCCCTATGGCTACACCTTC. This sequence encodes CASSLSGPYGYTF. The chain uses TRBV7-2 and TRBJ1-2; weak D call: TRBD1 (5 bases). Trimming removed 2 bases at V and 4 bases at J, with 8 bases between. From germline, CDR1 is SGHTA and CDR2 FQGNSA. CDR3 length: 13 amino acids.

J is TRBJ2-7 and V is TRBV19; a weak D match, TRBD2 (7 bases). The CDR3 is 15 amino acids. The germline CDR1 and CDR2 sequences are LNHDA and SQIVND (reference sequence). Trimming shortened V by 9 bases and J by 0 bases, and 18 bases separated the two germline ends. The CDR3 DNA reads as TGTGCCAGCCGCCCCGGAGGGGGGGTCTCCTACGAGCAGTACTTC. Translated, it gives CASRPGGGVSYEQYF.

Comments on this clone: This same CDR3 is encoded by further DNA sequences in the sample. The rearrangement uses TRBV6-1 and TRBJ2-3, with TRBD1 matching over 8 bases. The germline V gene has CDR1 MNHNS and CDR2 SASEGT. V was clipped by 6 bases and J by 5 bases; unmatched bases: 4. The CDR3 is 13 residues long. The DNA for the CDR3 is TGTGCCAGCAGCGGACAGGGCGGAGATACGCAGTATTTT. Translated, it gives CASSGQGGDTQYF.

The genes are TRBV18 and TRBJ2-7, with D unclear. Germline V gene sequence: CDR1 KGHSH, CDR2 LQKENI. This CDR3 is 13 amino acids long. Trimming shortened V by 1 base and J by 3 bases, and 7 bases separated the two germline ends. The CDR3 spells CASSPLSLYEQYF. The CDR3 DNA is TGTGCCAGCTCACCACTTTCACTCTACGAGCAGTACTTC.

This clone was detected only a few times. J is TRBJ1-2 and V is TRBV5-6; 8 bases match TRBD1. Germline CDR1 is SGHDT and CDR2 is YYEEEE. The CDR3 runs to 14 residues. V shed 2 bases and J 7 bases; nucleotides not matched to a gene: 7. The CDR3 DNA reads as TGTGCCAGCAGCTTCCAAACAGGGGGAAGTGGCTACACCTTC. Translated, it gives CASSFQTGGSGYTF.

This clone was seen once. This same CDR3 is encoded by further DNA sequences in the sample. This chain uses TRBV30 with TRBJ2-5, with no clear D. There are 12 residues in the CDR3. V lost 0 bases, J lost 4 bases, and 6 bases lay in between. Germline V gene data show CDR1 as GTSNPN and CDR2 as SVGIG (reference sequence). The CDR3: CAWSVLRETQYF. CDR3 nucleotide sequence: TGTGCCTGGAGTGTACTTAGAGAGACCCAGTACTTC.

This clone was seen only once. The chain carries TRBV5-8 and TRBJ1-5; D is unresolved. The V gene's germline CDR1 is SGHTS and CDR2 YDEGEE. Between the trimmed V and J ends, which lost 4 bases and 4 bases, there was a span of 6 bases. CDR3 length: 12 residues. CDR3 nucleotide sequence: TGTGCCAGCAGCCCCCGGAATCAGCCCCAGCATTTT. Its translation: CASSPRNQPQHF.

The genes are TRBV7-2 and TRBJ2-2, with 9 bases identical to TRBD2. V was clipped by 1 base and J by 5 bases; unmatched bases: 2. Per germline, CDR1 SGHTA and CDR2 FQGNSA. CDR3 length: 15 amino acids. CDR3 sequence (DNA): TGTGCCAGCAGCTTAGGCGGGGGGGCGACCGGGGAGCTGTTTTTT. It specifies CASSLGGGATGELFF.

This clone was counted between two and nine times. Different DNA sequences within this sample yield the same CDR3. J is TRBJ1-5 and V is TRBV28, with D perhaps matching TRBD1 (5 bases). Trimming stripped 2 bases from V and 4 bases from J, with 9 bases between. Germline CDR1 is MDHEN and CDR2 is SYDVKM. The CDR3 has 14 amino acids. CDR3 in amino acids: CASSLGGGNQPQHF. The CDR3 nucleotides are TGTGCCAGCAGTTTAGGTGGGGGGAATCAGCCCCAGCATTTT.

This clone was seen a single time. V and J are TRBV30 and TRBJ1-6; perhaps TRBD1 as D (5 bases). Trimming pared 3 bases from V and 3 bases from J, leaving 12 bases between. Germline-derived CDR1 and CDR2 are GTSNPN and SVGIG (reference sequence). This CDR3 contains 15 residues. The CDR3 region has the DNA TGTGCCTGGAGGGGGCCCGTATACTATAATTCACCCCTCCACTTT. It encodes CAWRGPVYYNSPLHF.

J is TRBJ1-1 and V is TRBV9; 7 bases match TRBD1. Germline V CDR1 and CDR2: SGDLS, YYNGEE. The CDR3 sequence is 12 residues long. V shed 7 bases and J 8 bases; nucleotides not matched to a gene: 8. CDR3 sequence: CASGQEGAEAFF. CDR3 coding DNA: TGTGCCAGCGGCCAGGAGGGGGCGGAAGCTTTCTTT. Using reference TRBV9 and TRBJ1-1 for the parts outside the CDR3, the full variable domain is DSGVTQTPKHLITATGQRVTLRCSPRSGDLSVYWYQQSLDQGLQFLIQYYNGEERAKGNILERFSAQQFPDLHSELNLSSLELGDSALYFCASGQEGAEAFFGQGTRLTVV.

The CDR3, as DNA: TGTGCCAGCAGTGACGGTCCCTCTGGAAACACCATATATTTT. This encodes CASSDGPSGNTIYF. The rearrangement links TRBV2 to TRBJ1-3; D not certain. Germline loops: CDR1 SNHLY, CDR2 FYNNEI. The CDR3 has 14 amino acids. Between the trimmed V and J ends, which lost 3 bases and 0 bases, there was a span of 6 bases.

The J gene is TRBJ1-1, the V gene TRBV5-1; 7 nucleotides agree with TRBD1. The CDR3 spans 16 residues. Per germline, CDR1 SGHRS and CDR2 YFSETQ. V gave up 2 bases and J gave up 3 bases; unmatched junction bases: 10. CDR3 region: CASSFKGAGIDTEAFF. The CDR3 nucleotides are TGCGCCAGCAGCTTCAAGGGGGCAGGGATTGACACTGAAGCTTTCTTT.

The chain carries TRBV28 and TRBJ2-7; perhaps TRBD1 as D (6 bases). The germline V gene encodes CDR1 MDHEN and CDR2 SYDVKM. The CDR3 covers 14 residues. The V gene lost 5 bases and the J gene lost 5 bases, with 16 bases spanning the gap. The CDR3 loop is CASSVLGGLHEQYF. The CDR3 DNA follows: TGTGCCAGCAGTGTCCTAGGGGGTCTTCACGAGCAGTACTTC.

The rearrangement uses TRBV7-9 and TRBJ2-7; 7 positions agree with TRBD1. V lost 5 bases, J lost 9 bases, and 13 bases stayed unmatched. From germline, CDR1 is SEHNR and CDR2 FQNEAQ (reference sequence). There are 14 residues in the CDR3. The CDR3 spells CASSALGTADGQYF. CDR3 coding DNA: TGTGCCAGCAGCGCGCTAGGGACAGCGGACGGGCAGTACTTC.